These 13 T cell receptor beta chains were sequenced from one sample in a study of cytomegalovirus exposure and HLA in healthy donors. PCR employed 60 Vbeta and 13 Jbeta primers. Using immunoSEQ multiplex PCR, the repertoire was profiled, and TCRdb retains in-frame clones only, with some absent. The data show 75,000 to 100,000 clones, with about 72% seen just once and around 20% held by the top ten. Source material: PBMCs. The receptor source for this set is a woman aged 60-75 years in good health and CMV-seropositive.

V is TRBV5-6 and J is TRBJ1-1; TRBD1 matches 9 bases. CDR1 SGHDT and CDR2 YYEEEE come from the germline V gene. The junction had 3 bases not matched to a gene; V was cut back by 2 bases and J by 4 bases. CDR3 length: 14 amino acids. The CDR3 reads CASSLQGAPTEAFF. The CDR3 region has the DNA TGTGCCAGCAGCTTACAGGGGGCGCCCACTGAAGCTTTCTTT.

CDR3: CASRGQLGEAFF. CDR3 sequence (DNA): TGTGCCAGCCGCGGACAGCTAGGTGAAGCTTTCTTT. The chain carries TRBV11-2 and TRBJ1-1; possibly TRBD1 for D (6 bases). Trimming left V 8 bases short and J 7 bases short, with 14 bases between. Germline assignment: CDR1 SGHAT and CDR2 FQNNGV. The CDR3 totals 12 residues.

This CDR3 reads CASSQVGSASGSYEQYF. In DNA, the CDR3 is TGCGCCAGCAGCCAAGTCGGTAGTGCTAGCGGTTCCTACGAGCAGTACTTC. The chain joins TRBV4-1 to TRBJ2-7; 7 nucleotides match TRBD2. Germline V lookup: CDR1 MGHRA, CDR2 YSYEKL. This CDR3 comprises 17 residues. The V segment lost 1 base and the J segment 1 base; nucleotides outside the gene matches: 10.

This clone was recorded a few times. CDR3 sequence: CASRRQGLFEQYF. The DNA of the CDR3 is TGTGCCAGCAGGAGGCAGGGACTTTTCGAGCAGTACTTC. The rearrangement joins TRBV28 to TRBJ2-7, with TRBD2 as a possible D gene (6 bases). The germline V gene encodes CDR1 MDHEN and CDR2 SYDVKM. V gave up 6 bases and J gave up 6 bases, with 15 bases separating them. The CDR3 has 13 amino acids.

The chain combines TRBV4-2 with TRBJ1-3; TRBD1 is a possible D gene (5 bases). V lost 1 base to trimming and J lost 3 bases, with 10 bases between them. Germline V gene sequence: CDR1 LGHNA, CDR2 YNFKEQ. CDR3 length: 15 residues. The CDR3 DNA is TGTGCCAGCAGCCAAGTAGGAGGGGTTGGAAACACCATATATTTT. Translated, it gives CASSQVGGVGNTIYF.

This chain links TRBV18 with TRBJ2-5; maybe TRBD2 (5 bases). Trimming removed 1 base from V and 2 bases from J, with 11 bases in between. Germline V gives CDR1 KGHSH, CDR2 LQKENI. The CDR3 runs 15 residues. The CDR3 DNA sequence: TGTGCCAGCTCACCACGGAGCGGCGATCAAGAGACCCAGTACTTC. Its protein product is CASSPRSGDQETQYF.

In DNA, the CDR3 is TGCAGCGTTGAAGACCGCAGGGGGGCTGGGGCTTTCTTT. Its translation is CSVEDRRGAGAFF. V gene TRBV29-1 combines with J gene TRBJ1-1; 7 positions agree with TRBD1. The CDR3 covers 13 residues. V gave up 0 bases and J gave up 11 bases; unmatched junction bases: 9. Germline values: CDR1 SQVTM, CDR2 ANQGSEA.

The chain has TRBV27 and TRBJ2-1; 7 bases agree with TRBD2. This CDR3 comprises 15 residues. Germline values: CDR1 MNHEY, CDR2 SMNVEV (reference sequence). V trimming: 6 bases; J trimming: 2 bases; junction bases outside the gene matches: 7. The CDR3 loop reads CASRKRAGAYNEQFF. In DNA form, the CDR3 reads TGTGCCAGCAGAAAACGGGCGGGAGCCTACAATGAGCAGTTCTTC.

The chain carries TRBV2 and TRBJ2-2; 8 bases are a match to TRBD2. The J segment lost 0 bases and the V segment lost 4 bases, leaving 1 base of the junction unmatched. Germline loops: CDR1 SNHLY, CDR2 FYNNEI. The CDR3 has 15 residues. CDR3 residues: CASSGGRSNTGELFF. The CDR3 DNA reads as TGTGCCAGCAGTGGCGGGAGGTCGAACACCGGGGAGCTGTTTTTT.

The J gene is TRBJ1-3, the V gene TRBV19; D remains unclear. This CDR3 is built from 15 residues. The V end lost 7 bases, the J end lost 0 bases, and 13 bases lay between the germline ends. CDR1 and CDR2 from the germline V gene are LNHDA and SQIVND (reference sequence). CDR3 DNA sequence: TGTGCCAGTACCAATGGACTGAGCTCTGGAAACACCATATATTTT. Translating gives CASTNGLSSGNTIYF.

The CDR3 nucleotides are TGTGCCAGCAGCTTGGACAGGGGTCAGCCCCAGCATTTT. Amino acid sequence: CASSLDRGQPQHF. The chain joins TRBV7-3 to TRBJ1-5; 9 nucleotides align to TRBD1. J was trimmed by 6 bases and V by 3 bases; bases with no gene match: 0. Germline V gene lookup returns CDR1 SGHTA and CDR2 FQGTGA. The CDR3 runs 13 residues. Full variable domain (rest looked up from reference TRBV7-3 and TRBJ1-5): GAGVSQTPSNKVTEKGKYVELRCDPISGHTALYWYRQSLGQGPEFLIYFQGTGAADDSGLPNDRFFAVRPEGSVSTLKIQRTERGDSAVYLCASSLDRGQPQHFGDGTRLSIL.

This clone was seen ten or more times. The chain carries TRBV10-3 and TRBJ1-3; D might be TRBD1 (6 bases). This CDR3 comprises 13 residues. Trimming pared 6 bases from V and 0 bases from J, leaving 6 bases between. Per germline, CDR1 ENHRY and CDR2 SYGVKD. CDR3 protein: CAIRDSSGNTIYF. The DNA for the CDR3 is TGTGCCATCAGGGACAGCTCTGGAAACACCATATATTTT.

CDR3 in DNA: TGTGCCAGCAGTTCGGACAGGGGGCGTCAGCCCCAGCATTTT. This translates into CASSSDRGRQPQHF. The chain couples TRBV27 to TRBJ1-5; 11 bases line up with TRBD1. This CDR3 is 14 amino acids long. CDR1 is MNHEY and CDR2 is SMNVEV in the germline V gene (reference sequence). The J segment lost 6 bases and the V segment lost 4 bases, leaving 2 bases of the junction unmatched.